The 8 T cell receptor beta chains reported below all come from one sample, sequenced in a study of T cells in Graves' hyperthyroidism and ophthalmopathy. From RNA transcripts, TCR beta CDR3 regions were amplified. An initial round of RT-PCR targeting the TCR CDR3 relied on the HTBI primer set. TCRdb processed the multiplex PCR reads anew with MiXCR; each CDR3 protein has one entry. This sample has roughly 300,000 distinct CDR3 sequences, with 21% found just once. The sequenced sample consisted of blood. The receptors derive from a woman between 45 and 65 years old with Graves' hyperthyroidism.

V gene TRBV5-1 combines with J gene TRBJ2-2, with 7 bases identical to TRBD2. V dropped 2 bases and J dropped 7; count of bases not matched to a gene: 8. Germline V gives CDR1 SGHRS, CDR2 YFSETQ. The CDR3 loop spans 15 amino acids. The CDR3 bases are TGCGCCAGCAGCTTCGGGGGGACTAACGTCGGGGAGCTGTTTTTT. The encoded protein is CASSFGGTNVGELFF.

For this clonotype: At one boundary the junction diverges from the germline segment, which might be a read error. V usage is TRBV20-1 and J usage is TRBJ2-4; TRBD1 is a possible D gene (6 bases). This CDR3 has 17 residues. In germline, CDR1 is DFQATT, CDR2 SNEGSKA (reference sequence). CDR3 sequence (DNA): TGCAGTGCTAGAGAGCTGAGGGACACCATAGCCAGAAACATTCAGTACTTC. Amino acids: CSARELRDTIARNIQYF.

The chain couples TRBV2 to TRBJ1-4; 8 bases line up with TRBD1. Germline CDR1 and CDR2: SNHLY and FYNNEI. V trimming: 7 bases; J trimming: 5 bases; junction bases outside the gene matches: 9. The CDR3 covers 15 residues. CDR3 DNA: TGTGCCAGCACTCCTACAGGGGGTCGAAATGAAAAACTGTTTTTT. It translates to CASTPTGGRNEKLFF.

The chain is built from TRBV2 and TRBJ2-1; no clear D gene. V was pared by 6 bases and J by 9 bases, with 9 bases between. The germline V gene has CDR1 SNHLY and CDR2 FYNNEI. The CDR3 runs to 11 residues. In DNA, the CDR3 is TGTGCCAGCAGCGGGTTAAGTGAGCAGTTCTTC. It specifies CASSGLSEQFF.

This clonotype was counted between two and nine times. V usage is TRBV5-1 and J usage is TRBJ2-2, with 9 bases that match TRBD1. The CDR3 has 13 amino acids. From germline, CDR1 is SGHRS and CDR2 YFSETQ. J gave up 3 bases and V 10 bases, and 4 bases lay outside the gene matches. The CDR3 sequence: CAGRQGDTGELFF. CDR3 DNA sequence: TGCGCCGGACGACAGGGGGACACCGGGGAGCTGTTTTTT.

In this sample, this clonotype turned up many times. This chain connects TRBV12-3 or TRBV12-4 to TRBJ2-3, with TRBD1 identical over 9 bases. V shed 1 base, J shed 5 bases, and the junction held 1 base outside the gene matches. This CDR3 is 14 amino acids long. The CDR3 region has the DNA TGTGCCAGCAGTTTAGGGACAGGGGTAGATACGCAGTATTTT. Translating it yields CASSLGTGVDTQYF.

The V call is TRBV29-1, the J call TRBJ2-5, with unresolved D. Germline-derived CDR1 and CDR2 are SQVTM and ANQGSEA. The CDR3 totals 13 residues. Trimming removed 4 bases at V and 1 base at J, with 10 bases between. As DNA, the CDR3 is TGCAGCGTTGCCCTGGCAGTCCAAGAGACCCAGTACTTC. Translation gives CSVALAVQETQYF. The full variable domain, completed using reference TRBV29-1 and TRBJ2-5, is SAVISQKPSRDICQRGTSLTIQCQVDSQVTMMFWYRQQPGQSLTLIATANQGSEATYESGFVIDKFPISRPNLTFSTLTVSNMSPEDSSIYLCSVALAVQETQYFGPGTRLLVL.

The chain links TRBV27 to TRBJ2-3; D not certain. The germline gives CDR1 MNHEY, CDR2 SMNVEV (reference sequence). The CDR3 covers 13 residues. V was cut by 6 bases and J by 7 bases, with 14 bases left in between. DNA for the CDR3: TGTGCCAGCAGCCCCCCCCACTTGAATACGCAGTATTTT. Amino acids: CASSPPHLNTQYF.